These 11 T cell receptor beta chains were all obtained from the same sample, sequenced in a study of identical twins. MiXCR, run by TCRdb on the 5' RACE reads, gives a single entry per CDR3 protein. The profile shows under 300,000 distinct CDR3 sequences, roughly an eighth of them singletons. Sequencing input: memory (CD45RO+) T cells sorted from blood. Receptors were obtained from a woman under 30 in good health.

This clonotype was recorded a few times. The V call is TRBV11-3, the J call TRBJ2-7; D may be TRBD1 (6 bases). The germline gives CDR1 SGHNT, CDR2 YENEEA. The CDR3 consists of 13 residues. Trimming cost V 1 base and J 5 bases, with 9 bases left between them. This chain's CDR3 is CASSLGGPDEQYF. The CDR3 region has the DNA TGTGCCAGCAGCTTAGGGGGGCCGGACGAGCAGTACTTC. Supplemented by reference TRBV11-3 and TRBJ2-7, the full variable domain reads EAGVVQSPRYKIIEKKQPVAFWCNPISGHNTLYWYLQNLGQGPELLIRYENEEAVDDSQLPKDRFSAERLKGVDSTLKIQPAELGDSAVYLCASSLGGPDEQYFGPGTRLTVT.

The chain joins TRBV7-6 to TRBJ2-1; 12 bases are shared with TRBD2. The germline gives CDR1 SGHVS, CDR2 FNYEAQ. The J segment lost 3 bases and the V segment lost 5 bases, leaving 5 bases of the junction unmatched. The CDR3 loop spans 16 amino acids. The CDR3 coding sequence is TGTGCCAGCAGCCAACTAGCGGGAGGTTTCTACAATGAGCAGTTCTTC. Its protein is CASSQLAGGFYNEQFF.

This clonotype has just a few counts. The chain uses TRBV12-3 or TRBV12-4 and TRBJ2-1, with D uncertain. The CDR3 length is 11 residues. Between the trimmed V and J ends, which lost 7 bases and 10 bases, there was a span of 11 bases. The CDR3 loop reads CASTRLEEQFF. The CDR3 DNA reads TGTGCCAGCACCCGCTTGGAGGAGCAGTTCTTC.

The chain employs TRBV5-1 and TRBJ2-4; D gene ambiguous. The CDR3 has 14 amino acids. Between the trimmed V and J ends, which lost 0 bases and 7 bases, there was a span of 11 bases. Germline CDR1 is SGHRS and CDR2 is YFSETQ. The CDR3, as DNA: TGCGCCAGCAGCTTGGCAGCCGCCGGGAACATTCAGTACTTC. This codes for CASSLAAAGNIQYF.

This clonotype appeared a few times. V gene TRBV6-5 combines with J gene TRBJ1-1; D is possibly TRBD1 (6 bases). CDR1 is MNHEY, CDR2 SVGAGI, per germline. The length of the CDR3 is 15 residues. V was trimmed by 2 bases and J by 9 bases, leaving 19 bases between them. CDR3 sequence reads: CASSYGGGARDKAFF. The CDR3, as DNA: TGTGCCAGCAGTTACGGGGGGGGCGCAAGGGATAAAGCTTTCTTT.

The table lists this clonotype with a few counts. V and J are TRBV6-5 and TRBJ2-6; a possible D gene is TRBD2 (7 bases). Germline CDR1 is MNHEY and CDR2 is SVGAGI. This CDR3 is built from 18 residues. Trimming stripped 1 base from V and 0 bases from J, with 13 bases between. CDR3 sequence (DNA): TGTGCCAGCAGTTACTTCGGGGGGCGATCCTCTGGGGCCAACGTCCTGACTTTC. It encodes CASSYFGGRSSGANVLTF.

Concerning this clonotype itself: One base away lies a much larger clone, so this may be a sequencing read error. CDR3 coding DNA: TGCTGTGCTAGAGATAGGGTGCGAGGGGCCTACAATGAGCAGTTCTTC. This translates into CCARDRVRGAYNEQFF. The genes are TRBV20-1 and TRBJ2-1, with D possibly called TRBD1 or TRBD2 (5 bases each). Germline assignment: CDR1 DFQATT and CDR2 SNEGSKA (reference sequence). There are 16 residues in the CDR3.

A few counts support this clonotype. The rearrangement links TRBV5-4 to TRBJ2-1; D is possibly TRBD1 (5 bases). V lost 3 bases to trimming and J lost 4 bases, with 11 bases between them. In germline, CDR1 is SGHNT, CDR2 YYREEE (reference sequence). There are 14 residues in the CDR3. The CDR3 DNA reads as TGTGCCAGCAGCTCAGGGAATCCGTACAATGAGCAGTTCTTC. Translation gives CASSSGNPYNEQFF.

This clonotype has just a few counts. The chain recombines TRBV30 with TRBJ2-7, with 8 bases fitting TRBD2. The CDR3 contains 13 residues. CDR1 and CDR2 from the germline V gene are GTSNPN and SVGIG (reference sequence). After removal of 5 bases from V and 3 bases from J, the junction contained 6 bases not matched to a gene. CDR3 amino acids: CAWQLAGNYEQYF. The DNA for the CDR3 is TGTGCCTGGCAATTAGCGGGAAACTACGAGCAGTACTTC.

The table lists this clonotype with a few counts. The chain is built from TRBV9 and TRBJ1-2; D might be TRBD1 (5 bases). The V end was cut by 6 bases, the J end by 8 bases, with 14 bases between. Looked up from germline, CDR1 is SGDLS and CDR2 is YYNGEE. This CDR3 has 12 residues. CDR3 in DNA: TGTGCCAGCACCACTCACGGGGGGGGCTACACCTTC. Protein sequence: CASTTHGGGYTF. Full variable domain (rest looked up from reference TRBV9 and TRBJ1-2): DSGVTQTPKHLITATGQRVTLRCSPRSGDLSVYWYQQSLDQGLQFLIQYYNGEERAKGNILERFSAQQFPDLHSELNLSSLELGDSALYFCASTTHGGGYTFGSGTRLTVV.

This clonotype was detected a few times. This rearrangement joins TRBV19 to TRBJ2-1; TRBD2 matches at 7 bases. The V gene's germline CDR1 is LNHDA and CDR2 SQIVND (reference sequence). The V segment lost 3 bases and the J segment 2 bases; nucleotides outside the gene matches: 4. CDR3 length equals 15 residues. CDR3 region: CASSISAGAYNEQFF. Written as DNA, the CDR3 is TGTGCCAGTAGTATTTCGGCGGGGGCCTACAATGAGCAGTTCTTC.